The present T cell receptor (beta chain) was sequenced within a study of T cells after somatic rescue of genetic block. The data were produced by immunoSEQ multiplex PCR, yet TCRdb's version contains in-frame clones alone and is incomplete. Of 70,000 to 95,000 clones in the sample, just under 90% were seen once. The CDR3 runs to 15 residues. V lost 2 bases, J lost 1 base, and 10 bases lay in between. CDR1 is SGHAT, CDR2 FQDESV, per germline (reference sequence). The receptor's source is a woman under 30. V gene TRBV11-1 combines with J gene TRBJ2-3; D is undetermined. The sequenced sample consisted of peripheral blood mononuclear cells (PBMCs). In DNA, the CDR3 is TGTGCCAGCAGCTTATTAGGTTGGCGCACAGATACGCAGTATTTT. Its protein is CASSLLGWRTDTQYF.